This T cell receptor beta chain was profiled in a study of blood T cell repertoires in COVID-19. Trimming cost V 4 bases and J 5 bases, with 5 bases left between them. Germline CDR1 and CDR2: MNHEY and SVGAGI. The CDR3 contains 11 residues. Here immunoSEQ multiplex PCR was the method, and the copy in TCRdb shows in-frame clones only, minus some. The sample includes 300,000 or so clones, 70% to 90% of them seen just once. The rearrangement links TRBV6-5 to TRBJ1-1; tentatively, D is TRBD1 (5 bases). The TCR originated in a man aged 18 to 29 who had recovered from COVID-19. The sequenced sample was peripheral blood. CDR3 nucleotide sequence: TGTGCCAGCAGTTGGACAACTGAAGCTTTCTTT. Protein product: CASSWTTEAFF.